This T cell receptor beta chain stems from a study of vaccination effects on CD4 cells after COVID-19 (dated by TCRdb to between 2021 and 2022). For context, the study as a whole: Post-vaccine samples across the study were collected a median of 72 days after the second dose, with a range of 14 to 241. Altogether, around ten COVID-19 convalescent patients and several SARS-CoV-2-naive healthy vaccine recipients made up the full study. The Oncomine TCR Beta short-read assay on an Illumina iSeq 100 was used to sequence cultures from other donors in the study. SARS-CoV-2 spike-specific CD4+ TCR repertoires were compared before and after mRNA vaccination in COVID-19 convalescent patients and in infection-naive vaccine recipients. On the study overall, not on this receptor specifically: In healthy vaccine recipients, vaccine-induced clones were almost all SARS-CoV-2 mono-reactive, with only 1 of 255 cross-reactive with common cold coronaviruses. At late post-vaccination timepoints, both infection-induced and vaccine-induced clones showed marked clonal contraction, consistent with waning T cell responses. Limitations of the study were the small number of convalescent patients and the absence of early post-infection timepoints.

Concerning this clone: Its antigen has not been determined. Base quality data are lacking; no much larger clone is found one base away.

The receptor library was made with the immunoSEQ multiplex PCR assay. DNA from the cultured, isolated CD4+ T cells was subjected to TCR beta CDR3 sequencing. The source study handled its data this way. Non-productive TCR sequences were removed and reads were trimmed to the CDR3 region, keeping CDR3s of at least 7 amino acids. The MANAFEST web app was used to identify antigen-specific clonotypes by comparing expansion in peptide wells with expansion in reference cultures. To be called positive, a clone needed expansion at FDR<0.05 compared with the reference and with all other wells, an odds ratio greater than 5, and a frequency greater than 0.1% in two replicate wells. Clonotypes significantly expanded in SARS-CoV-2 spike wells and in at least one common cold coronavirus spike condition were defined as cross-reactive. Using the stringdist R package, CDR3 similarity was measured by Levenshtein distance, and unrooted trees were constructed with ape in R 3.6.1. In TCRdb, the immuneACCESS table is reduced to in-frame sequences with V and J assigned. These tables do not hold every clone; where another copy was compared, an unresolved V gene accounts for under half, and the others remain unexplained. V, J and clone size are those of that table, while D and trimming were read from the DNA. This sample gives about 28,000 clones in total; less than 85% of them show up just once. The ten largest clones capture about 10% of the sample.

To identify antigen-specific CD4+ T cell clonotypes by their expansion, the ViraFEST assay first stimulated PBMC with viral peptide pools and then applied TCR sequencing. After roughly 11 days of culture, CD4+ T cells were isolated with the EasySep CD4+ T cell isolation kit. Each participant got two doses of an mRNA SARS-CoV-2 vaccine, either BNT162b2 or mRNA-1273. None of the healthy vaccine recipients had a prior SARS-CoV-2 infection, which was confirmed by nucleocapsid antibody tests that came back negative both before and after vaccination. A few million PBMC per well were cultured with about 9 ug/ml peptides in IMDM containing roughly 5% human AB serum, about 9 IU/ml IL-2 and gentamicin. On days 3 and 7, half of the culture medium was replaced with fresh IL-2-containing medium. Each peptide stimulation condition was cultured in triplicate wells unless otherwise noted. PBMC were separated from whole blood using Ficoll-Paque Plus gradient centrifugation and were then either cryopreserved at -140C or used fresh. Overlapping peptide pools spanned the spike proteins of SARS-CoV-2 and the common cold coronaviruses HCoV-NL63, HCoV-OC43 and HCoV-229E. Genomic DNA was extracted from cultured CD4+ T cells with the QIAamp micro DNA kit.

The germline V gene specifies SGHRS as CDR1 and YFSETQ as CDR2. Reading from cysteine to phenylalanine, the CDR3 counts 15 amino acids. This entry keeps only the CDR3 DNA: 45 bases, framed from base 1. V and J are truncated by 0 bases and 12 bases respectively, leaving an intervening sequence of 21 bases. The specimen comprised CD4+ T cells from PBMCs cultured with HCoV-NL63 spike peptides, sampled after COVID-19 vaccination. The cell subset or site label for this specimen denotes: HCoV-NL63 spike overlapping peptide pool stimulation. The rearrangement joined TRBV5-1 to TRBJ2-5; a weak D assignment points to TRBD2 (6 bases agree). This TCR came from a human donor who received a COVID-19 vaccine. In nucleotide form, the sequence is TGCGCCAGCAGCTTGGAGGGGATCGCGGGAACACCGAAGTACTTC. The resulting protein is CASSLEGIAGTPKYF.